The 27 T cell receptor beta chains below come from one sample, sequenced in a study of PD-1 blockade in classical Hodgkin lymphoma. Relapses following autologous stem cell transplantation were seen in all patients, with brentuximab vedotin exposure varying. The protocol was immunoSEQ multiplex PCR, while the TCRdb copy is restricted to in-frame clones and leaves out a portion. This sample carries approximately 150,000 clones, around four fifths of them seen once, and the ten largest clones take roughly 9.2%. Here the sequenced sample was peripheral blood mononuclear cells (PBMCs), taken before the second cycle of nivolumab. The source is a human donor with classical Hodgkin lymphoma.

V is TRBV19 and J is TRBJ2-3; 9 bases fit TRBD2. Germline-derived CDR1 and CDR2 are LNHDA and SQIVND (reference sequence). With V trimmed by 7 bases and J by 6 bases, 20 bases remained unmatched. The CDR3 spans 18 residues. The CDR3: CASTPGLAGIRRSDTQYF. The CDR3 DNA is TGTGCCAGTACTCCGGGGCTAGCGGGAATCAGGAGGAGCGATACGCAGTATTTT. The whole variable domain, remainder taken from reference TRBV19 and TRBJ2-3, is DGGITQSPKYLFRKEGQNVTLSCEQNLNHDAMYWYRQDPGQGLRLIYYSQIVNDFQKGDIAEGYSVSREKKESFPLTVTSAQKNPTAFYLCASTPGLAGIRRSDTQYFGPGTRLTVL.

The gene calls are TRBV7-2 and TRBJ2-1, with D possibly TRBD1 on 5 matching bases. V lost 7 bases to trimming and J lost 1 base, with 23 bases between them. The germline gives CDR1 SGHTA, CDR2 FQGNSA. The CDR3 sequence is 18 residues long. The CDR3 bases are TGTGCCAGCACCCGTGGGCAGGGTATGACTTCTTCCTACAATGAGCAGTTCTTC. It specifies CASTRGQGMTSSYNEQFF.

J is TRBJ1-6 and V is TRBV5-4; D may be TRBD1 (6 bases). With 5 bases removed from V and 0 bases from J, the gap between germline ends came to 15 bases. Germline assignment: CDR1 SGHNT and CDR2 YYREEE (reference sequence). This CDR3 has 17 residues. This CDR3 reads CASRAGTPSSYNSPLHF. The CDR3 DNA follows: TGTGCCAGCAGGGCCGGGACACCTAGCTCCTATAATTCACCCCTCCACTTT.

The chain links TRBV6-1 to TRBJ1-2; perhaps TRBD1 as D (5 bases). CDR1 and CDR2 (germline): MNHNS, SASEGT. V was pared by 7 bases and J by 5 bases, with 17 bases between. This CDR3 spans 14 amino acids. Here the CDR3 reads CASTWPGVSYGYTF. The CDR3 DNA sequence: TGTGCCAGCACCTGGCCGGGGGTTTCTTATGGCTACACCTTC.

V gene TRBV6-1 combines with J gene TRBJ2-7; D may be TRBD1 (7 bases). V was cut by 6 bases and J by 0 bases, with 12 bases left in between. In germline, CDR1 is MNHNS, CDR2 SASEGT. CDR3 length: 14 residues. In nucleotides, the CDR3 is TGTGCCAGCAGGAGCAGGGGGGCCTCCTACGAGCAGTACTTC. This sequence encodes CASRSRGASYEQYF.

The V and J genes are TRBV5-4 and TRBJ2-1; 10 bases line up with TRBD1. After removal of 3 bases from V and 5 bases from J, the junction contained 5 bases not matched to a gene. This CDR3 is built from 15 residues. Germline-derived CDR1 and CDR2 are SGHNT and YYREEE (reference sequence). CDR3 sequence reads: CASSYRDRGNNEQFF. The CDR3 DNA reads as TGTGCCAGCAGCTACCGGGACAGGGGTAACAATGAGCAGTTCTTC.

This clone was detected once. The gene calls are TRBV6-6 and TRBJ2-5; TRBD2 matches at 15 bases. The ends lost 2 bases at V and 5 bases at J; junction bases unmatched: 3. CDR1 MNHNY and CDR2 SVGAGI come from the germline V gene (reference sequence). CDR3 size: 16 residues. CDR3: CASSYGLAGGWETQYF. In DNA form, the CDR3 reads TGTGCCAGCAGTTACGGACTAGCGGGGGGGTGGGAGACCCAGTACTTC.

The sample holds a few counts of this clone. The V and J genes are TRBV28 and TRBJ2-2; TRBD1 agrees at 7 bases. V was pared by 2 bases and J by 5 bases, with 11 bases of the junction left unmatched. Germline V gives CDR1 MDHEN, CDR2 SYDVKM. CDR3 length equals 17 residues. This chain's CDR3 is CASSLDLDRASTGELFF. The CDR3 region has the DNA TGTGCCAGCAGTTTAGACCTTGACAGGGCGTCAACCGGGGAGCTGTTTTTT.

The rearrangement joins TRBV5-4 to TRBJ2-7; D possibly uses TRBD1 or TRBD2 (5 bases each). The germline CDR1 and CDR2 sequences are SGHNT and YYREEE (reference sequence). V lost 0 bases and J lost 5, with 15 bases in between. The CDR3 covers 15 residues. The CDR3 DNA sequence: TGTGCCAGCAGCTTGGGATGGGGACGTTCCCACGAGCAGTACTTC. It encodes CASSLGWGRSHEQYF. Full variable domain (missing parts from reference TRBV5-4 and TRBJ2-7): ETGVTQSPTHLIKTRGQQVTLRCSSQSGHNTVSWYQQALGQGPQFIFQYYREEENGRGNFPPRFSGLQFPNYSSELNVNALELDDSALYLCASSLGWGRSHEQYFGPGTRLTVT.

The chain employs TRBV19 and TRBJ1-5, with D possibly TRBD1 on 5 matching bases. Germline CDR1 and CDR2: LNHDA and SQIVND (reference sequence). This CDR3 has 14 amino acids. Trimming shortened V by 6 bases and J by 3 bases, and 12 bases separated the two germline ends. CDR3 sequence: CASRGRVYNQPQHF. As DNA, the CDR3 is TGTGCCAGTAGGGGCAGGGTTTACAATCAGCCCCAGCATTTT.

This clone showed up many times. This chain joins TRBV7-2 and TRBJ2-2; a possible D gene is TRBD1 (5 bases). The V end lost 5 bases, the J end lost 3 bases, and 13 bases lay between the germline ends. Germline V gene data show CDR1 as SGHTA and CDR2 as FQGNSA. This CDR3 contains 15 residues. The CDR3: CASSPYRPDTGELFF. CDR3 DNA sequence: TGTGCCAGCAGCCCTTACAGGCCCGACACCGGGGAGCTGTTTTTT.

The CDR3 loop is CASRPRDSGANVLTF. CDR3 coding DNA: TGTGCCAGCAGGCCGCGAGATTCTGGGGCCAACGTCCTGACTTTC. The chain carries TRBV6-6 and TRBJ2-6; D not certain. Germline V gives CDR1 MNHNY, CDR2 SVGAGI (reference sequence). The CDR3 is 15 amino acids. Trimming took off 6 bases at V and 1 base at J, with 10 bases between the two ends.

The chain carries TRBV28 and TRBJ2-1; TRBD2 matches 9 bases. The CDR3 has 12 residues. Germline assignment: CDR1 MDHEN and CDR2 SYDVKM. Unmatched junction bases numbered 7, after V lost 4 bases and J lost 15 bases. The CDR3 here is CASSSQREEVFF. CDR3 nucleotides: TGTGCCAGCAGTTCACAGCGGGAGGAAGTGTTCTTC.

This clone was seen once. The CDR3 reads CASSLVGATFYGYTF. The CDR3 DNA reads as TGTGCCAGCAGCTTGGTGGGAGCCACCTTCTATGGCTACACCTTC. The chain carries TRBV5-4 and TRBJ1-2; D is uncertain. This CDR3 has 15 residues. Germline CDR1 SGHNT, CDR2 YYREEE (reference sequence). Trimming took 0 bases from V and 4 from J, leaving 13 bases between them.

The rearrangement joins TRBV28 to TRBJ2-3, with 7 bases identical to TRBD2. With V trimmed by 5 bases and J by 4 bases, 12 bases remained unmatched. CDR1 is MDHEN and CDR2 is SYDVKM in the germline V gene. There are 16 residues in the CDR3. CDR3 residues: CASSRPRLADSDTQYF. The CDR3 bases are TGTGCCAGCAGTCGCCCGAGACTAGCCGATTCAGATACGCAGTATTTT.

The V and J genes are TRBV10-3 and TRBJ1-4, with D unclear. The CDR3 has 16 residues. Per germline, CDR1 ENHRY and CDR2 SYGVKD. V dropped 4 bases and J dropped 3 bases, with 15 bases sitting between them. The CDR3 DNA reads TGTGCCATCAGTGCTTTAATGGTTTCGGCTAATGAAAAACTGTTTTTT. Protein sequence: CAISALMVSANEKLFF.

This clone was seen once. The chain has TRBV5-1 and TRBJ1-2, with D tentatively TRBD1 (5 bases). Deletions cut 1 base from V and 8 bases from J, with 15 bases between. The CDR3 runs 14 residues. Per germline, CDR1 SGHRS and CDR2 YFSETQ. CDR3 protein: CASSLSRATSGYTF. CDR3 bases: TGCGCCAGCAGCTTGTCCAGGGCTACGTCGGGCTACACCTTC.

CDR3: CASSYSGPGGDEQFF. In nucleotides, the CDR3 is TGTGCCAGCAGTTATTCGGGTCCGGGGGGGGATGAGCAGTTCTTC. V gene TRBV28 combines with J gene TRBJ2-1, with 8 nucleotides matching TRBD2. Per the germline V gene, CDR1 is MDHEN and CDR2 is SYDVKM. The J segment lost 8 bases and the V segment lost 4 bases, leaving 10 bases of the junction unmatched. There are 15 residues in the CDR3.

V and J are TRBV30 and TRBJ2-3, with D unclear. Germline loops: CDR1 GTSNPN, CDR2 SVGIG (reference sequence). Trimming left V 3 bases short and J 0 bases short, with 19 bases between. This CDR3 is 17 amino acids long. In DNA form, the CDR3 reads TGTGCCTGGAGCACGAATTTAGTTGGATACAGCACAGATACGCAGTATTTT. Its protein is CAWSTNLVGYSTDTQYF.

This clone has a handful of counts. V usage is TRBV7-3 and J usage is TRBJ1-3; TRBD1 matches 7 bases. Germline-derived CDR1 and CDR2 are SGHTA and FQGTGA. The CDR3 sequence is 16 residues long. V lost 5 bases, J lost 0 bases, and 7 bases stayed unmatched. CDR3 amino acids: CASSKLGQFSGNTIYF. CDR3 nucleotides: TGTGCCAGCAGCAAGCTGGGACAGTTCTCTGGAAACACCATATATTTT.

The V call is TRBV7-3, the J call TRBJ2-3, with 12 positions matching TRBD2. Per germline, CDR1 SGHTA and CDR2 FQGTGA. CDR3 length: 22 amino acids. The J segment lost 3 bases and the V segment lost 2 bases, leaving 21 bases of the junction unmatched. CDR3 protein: CASSLLPGARASGRERTDTQYF. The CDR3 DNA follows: TGTGCCAGCAGCTTATTGCCAGGGGCTAGGGCTAGCGGGAGGGAACGGACAGATACGCAGTATTTT.

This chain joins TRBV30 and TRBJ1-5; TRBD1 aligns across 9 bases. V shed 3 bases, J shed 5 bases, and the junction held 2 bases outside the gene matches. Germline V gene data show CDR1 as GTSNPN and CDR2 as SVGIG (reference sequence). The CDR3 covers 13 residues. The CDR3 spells CAWRDRGYQPQHF. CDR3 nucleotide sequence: TGTGCCTGGAGGGACAGGGGCTATCAGCCCCAGCATTTT.

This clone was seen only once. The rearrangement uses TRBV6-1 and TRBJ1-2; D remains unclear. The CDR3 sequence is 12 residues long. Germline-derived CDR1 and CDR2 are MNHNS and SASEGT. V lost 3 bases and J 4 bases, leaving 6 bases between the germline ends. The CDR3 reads CASSEQLYGYTF. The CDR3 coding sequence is TGTGCCAGCAGTGAGCAGCTCTATGGCTACACCTTC.

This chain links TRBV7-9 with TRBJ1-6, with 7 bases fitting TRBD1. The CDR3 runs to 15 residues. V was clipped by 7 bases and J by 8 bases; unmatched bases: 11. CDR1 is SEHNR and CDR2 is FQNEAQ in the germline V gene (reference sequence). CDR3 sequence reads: CASTSTGNRYSPLHF. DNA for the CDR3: TGTGCCAGCACCTCGACAGGGAACAGGTATTCACCCCTCCACTTT.

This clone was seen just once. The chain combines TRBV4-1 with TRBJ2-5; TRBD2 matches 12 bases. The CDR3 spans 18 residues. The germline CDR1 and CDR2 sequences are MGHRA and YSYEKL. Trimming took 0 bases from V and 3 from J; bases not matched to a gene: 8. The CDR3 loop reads CASSQEQSASGREETQYF. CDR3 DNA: TGCGCCAGCAGCCAAGAACAATCCGCTAGCGGGAGGGAAGAGACCCAGTACTTC.

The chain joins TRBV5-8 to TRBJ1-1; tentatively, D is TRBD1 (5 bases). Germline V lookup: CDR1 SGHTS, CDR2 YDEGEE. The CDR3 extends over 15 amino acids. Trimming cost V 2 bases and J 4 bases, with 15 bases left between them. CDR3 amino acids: CASSFYGDEVTEAFF. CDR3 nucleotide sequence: TGTGCCAGCAGCTTTTACGGGGACGAGGTCACTGAAGCTTTCTTT.

CDR3: CASSALPGRGTGELFF. CDR3 DNA: TGCGCCAGCAGCGCACTCCCGGGACGAGGCACCGGGGAGCTGTTTTTT. The chain couples TRBV5-1 to TRBJ2-2; D tentatively fits TRBD1 or TRBD2 (5 bases each). V gave up 4 bases and J gave up 4 bases, with 17 bases separating them. The germline gives CDR1 SGHRS, CDR2 YFSETQ. The CDR3 runs 16 residues.